A selection of T cell receptor beta chains follows, all from one sample in a study of blood T cell repertoires in COVID-19. Sequencing used immunoSEQ multiplex PCR; TCRdb keeps in-frame clones, though not all of them. The sample yields roughly 70,000 clones, more than 60% seen once. Sequenced material: peripheral blood. These TCRs come from a man between 60 and 75 years old with acute or convalescent COVID-19. The CDR3 runs from the conserved cysteine through the conserved F or W. D genes are given only for firm matches. Clone size is stated in some rows and not others, as once, few, many or a class when expanded.

J gene,V gene,D gene,clone size,CDR3 protein,CDR3 DNA
TRBJ1-1,TRBV2,TRBD1,-,CASRDMGQGAFF,TGTGCCAGCAGGGATATGGGACAGGGCGCTTTCTTT
TRBJ2-3,TRBV19,TRBD1,-,CASSTQGARGTDTQYF,TGTGCCAGTAGTACACAGGGGGCGCGCGGCACAGATACGCAGTATTTT
TRBJ2-5,TRBV5-4,-,-,CASSGTEQETQYF,TGTGCCAGCAGCGGCACAGAACAAGAGACCCAGTACTTC
TRBJ2-3,TRBV10-1,TRBD1,-,CASSRDRETDTQYF,TGCGCCAGCAGCCGGGACAGGGAAACAGATACGCAGTATTTT
TRBJ2-3,TRBV2,TRBD2,-,CASSQTSGERNTQYF,TGTGCCAGCAGTCAGACTAGCGGGGAACGAAATACGCAGTATTTT
TRBJ2-2,TRBV5-1,TRBD1,-,CASSLLGQGANGELFF,TGCGCCAGCAGCTTGCTCGGGCAGGGGGCAAACGGGGAGCTGTTTTTT
TRBJ2-5,TRBV7-2,TRBD2,-,CASSLWARGGSNQETQYF,TGTGCCAGCAGCTTATGGGCCCGCGGGGGGTCGAACCAAGAGACCCAGTACTTC
TRBJ2-3,TRBV5-5,TRBD2,many,CASSEGLANTDTQYF,TGTGCCAGCAGCGAGGGACTAGCGAACACAGATACGCAGTATTTT
TRBJ2-1,TRBV19,TRBD2,-,CASSRLAGPNNEQFF,TGTGCCAGTAGTAGACTAGCGGGACCCAATAATGAGCAGTTCTTC
TRBJ2-3,TRBV5-1,-,-,CASSPRTSTDTQYF,TGCGCCAGCAGCCCCCGGACAAGCACAGATACGCAGTATTTT
TRBJ1-5,TRBV24-1,-,-,CATSDFIEGLWGYQPQHF,TGTGCCACCAGTGATTTCATAGAGGGACTATGGGGCTATCAGCCCCAGCATTTT
TRBJ2-1,TRBV5-4,TRBD2,-,CASSFSGGASWSYNEQFF,TGTGCCAGCAGCTTTAGCGGGGGGGCGTCCTGGTCCTACAATGAGCAGTTCTTC
TRBJ1-2,TRBV6-5,-,-,CASSNPGHLLEGYTF,TGTGCCAGCAGCAACCCGGGACACCTGTTAGAGGGCTACACCTTC
TRBJ1-2,TRBV5-4,TRBD1,-,CASRQDRASYGYTF,TGTGCCAGCAGGCAAGACAGGGCTAGCTATGGCTACACCTTC
TRBJ1-4,TRBV6-1,TRBD1,-,CASSEVSGTGEVKLFF,TGTGCCAGCAGTGAAGTTTCCGGGACAGGGGAGGTGAAACTGTTTTTT
TRBJ2-1,TRBV2,-,-,CASNSYPYNEQFF,TGTGCCAGCAACTCGTATCCATACAATGAGCAGTTCTTC
TRBJ2-1,TRBV5-1,TRBD2,-,CASSLLAGEGNEQFF,TGCGCCAGCAGCTTACTAGCGGGAGAGGGCAATGAGCAGTTCTTC
TRBJ2-1,TRBV28,-,once,CASSFNNEQFF,TGTGCCAGCAGTTTTAACAATGAGCAGTTCTTC
TRBJ1-4,TRBV9,TRBD1,-,CASSAGTVVSEKLFF,TGTGCCAGCAGCGCAGGGACAGTTGTATCTGAAAAACTGTTTTTT
TRBJ2-3,TRBV18,-,many,CASSPTTQSTDTQYF,TGTGCCAGCTCACCCACGACTCAAAGCACAGATACGCAGTATTTT
TRBJ2-5,TRBV28,-,-,CASRQGGKTQYF,TGTGCCAGCAGGCAGGGTGGGAAGACCCAGTACTTC
TRBJ2-2,TRBV24-1,-,few,CATSDFGEVVGTGELFF,TGTGCCACCAGTGATTTCGGGGAAGTAGTTGGCACCGGGGAGCTGTTTTTT
TRBJ2-1,TRBV24-1,TRBD1,-,CATSDDRVNEQFF,TGTGCCACCAGTGATGACAGGGTCAATGAGCAGTTCTTC
TRBJ1-4,TRBV7-9,-,-,CASSLGAGNEKLFF,TGTGCCAGCAGCTTAGGGGCAGGGAATGAAAAACTGTTTTTT
TRBJ1-1,TRBV5-1,-,-,CASSLAPELGAAFF,TGCGCCAGCAGCTTGGCCCCTGAGTTGGGCGCAGCTTTCTTT
TRBJ2-1,TRBV9,-,-,CASSVGDYNEQFF,TGTGCCAGCAGCGTCGGGGACTACAATGAGCAGTTCTTC
TRBJ1-5,TRBV7-2,TRBD1,-,CASSIQGNQPQHF,TGTGCCAGCAGCATACAGGGGAATCAGCCCCAGCATTTT
TRBJ1-3,TRBV3-1/TRBV3-2,-,-,CASSQEAAGNTIYF,TGTGCCAGCAGCCAAGAGGCTGCTGGAAACACCATATATTTT
TRBJ2-2,TRBV5-1,TRBD2,-,CASSPRLATLTGELFF,TGCGCCAGCAGCCCTAGACTAGCGACCCTTACCGGGGAGCTGTTTTTT
TRBJ1-1,TRBV4-2,-,many,CASSQDRGNTEAFF,TGTGCCAGCAGCCAAGATCGGGGGAACACTGAAGCTTTCTTT
TRBJ2-7,TRBV7-3,TRBD2,-,CASSFGAGPTYEQYF,TGTGCCAGCAGCTTTGGAGCGGGACCAACCTACGAGCAGTACTTC
TRBJ1-5,TRBV24-1,-,-,CATSDLDSTRPQHF,TGTGCCACCAGTGATTTGGACAGTACGCGGCCCCAGCATTTT
TRBJ1-2,TRBV10-3,-,-,CAISDFTGGGGDGYTF,TGTGCCATCAGTGACTTTACTGGGGGAGGCGGGGATGGCTACACCTTC
TRBJ1-1,TRBV29-1,-,-,CSVGRTANTEAFF,TGCAGCGTTGGTAGGACAGCGAACACTGAAGCTTTCTTT